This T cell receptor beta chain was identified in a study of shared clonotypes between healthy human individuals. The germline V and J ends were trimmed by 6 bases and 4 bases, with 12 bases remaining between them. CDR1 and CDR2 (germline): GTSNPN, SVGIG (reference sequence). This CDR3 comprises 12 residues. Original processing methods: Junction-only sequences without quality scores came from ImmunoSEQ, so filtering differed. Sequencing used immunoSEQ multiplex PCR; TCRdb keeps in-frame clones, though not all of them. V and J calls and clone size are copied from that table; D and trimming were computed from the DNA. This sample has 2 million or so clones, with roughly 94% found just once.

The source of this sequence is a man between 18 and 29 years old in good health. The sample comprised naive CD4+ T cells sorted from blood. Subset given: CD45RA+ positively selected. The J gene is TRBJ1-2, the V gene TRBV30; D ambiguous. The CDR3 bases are TGTGCCTGCCGCCCGCAGGCCTATGGCTACACCTTC. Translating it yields CACRPQAYGYTF. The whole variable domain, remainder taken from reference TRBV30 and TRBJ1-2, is SQTIHQWPATLVQPVGSPLSLECTVEGTSNPNLYWYRQAAGRGLQLLFYSVGIGQISSEVPQNLSASRPQDRQFILSSKKLLLSDSGFYLCACRPQAYGYTFGSGTRLTVV.